The 29 T cell receptor beta chains in this list originate from one sample, sequenced in a study of blood T cell repertoires in COVID-19. Only in-frame clones appear in the TCRdb table, and some are missing; sequencing was by immunoSEQ multiplex PCR. Of more than 350,000 clones in the sample, more than 70% were seen once. Source material: peripheral blood. The receptors here all came from a woman in her 30s with COVID-19, enrolled during active disease.

This chain connects TRBV27 to TRBJ1-4, with 8 bases lining up with TRBD1. V gave up 3 bases and J gave up 0 bases; unmatched junction bases: 15. The CDR3 contains 20 residues. Germline CDR1 MNHEY, CDR2 SMNVEV (reference sequence). The CDR3 DNA reads as TGTGCCAGCAGTTTTTCTCGTGGGGACAGGTACTTAACAACTAATGAAAAACTGTTTTTT. This translates into CASSFSRGDRYLTTNEKLFF.

The chain recombines TRBV7-2 with TRBJ2-1; possibly TRBD1 for D (8 bases). Trimming shortened V by 5 bases and J by 2 bases, and 22 bases separated the two germline ends. Looked up from germline, CDR1 is SGHTA and CDR2 is FQGNSA. The CDR3 loop spans 18 amino acids. CDR3 nucleotide sequence: TGTGCCAGCAGCCCGAACAGGGGGGGGTCCCTGACCTACAATGAGCAGTTCTTC. The encoded protein is CASSPNRGGSLTYNEQFF.

The chain is built from TRBV7-9 and TRBJ1-1, with 10 bases fitting TRBD1. Germline V CDR1 and CDR2: SEHNR, FQNEAQ (reference sequence). V lost 5 bases, J lost 1 base, and 13 bases stayed unmatched. CDR3 length: 18 residues. CDR3 residues: CASSSRGLGDRGNTEAFF. In DNA form, the CDR3 reads TGTGCCAGCAGCAGCAGAGGTCTGGGGGACAGGGGGAACACTGAAGCTTTCTTT.

This chain links TRBV27 with TRBJ2-3, with 8 positions matching TRBD1. This CDR3 spans 15 amino acids. V was clipped by 2 bases and J by 4 bases; unmatched bases: 5. Looked up from germline, CDR1 is MNHEY and CDR2 is SMNVEV (reference sequence). The CDR3 reads CASSLGQGAADTQYF. In DNA form, the CDR3 reads TGTGCCAGCAGTTTAGGGCAGGGGGCCGCAGATACGCAGTATTTT.

The chain has TRBV6-5 and TRBJ1-1; 9 bases align to TRBD1. This CDR3 has 14 residues. CDR1 and CDR2 (germline): MNHEY, SVGAGI. J was trimmed by 3 bases and V by 6 bases; bases with no gene match: 5. Written as DNA, the CDR3 is TGTGCCAGCAGGGACAGGGGACTGTACACTGAAGCTTTCTTT. It codes for CASRDRGLYTEAFF.

The chain couples TRBV19 to TRBJ2-3; D might be TRBD1 (7 bases). Germline CDR1 reads LNHDA; CDR2 reads SQIVND (reference sequence). The CDR3 consists of 18 residues. V shed 4 bases and J shed 1 base, with 21 bases lying between them. As DNA, the CDR3 is TGTGCCAGTAGTAACCTCCAGGGGGGACGGGTGGGCACAGATACGCAGTATTTT. Amino acids: CASSNLQGGRVGTDTQYF.

V usage is TRBV5-8 and J usage is TRBJ2-7; 9 bases are shared with TRBD2. From germline, CDR1 is SGHTS and CDR2 YDEGEE. The CDR3 has 17 residues. The junction had 12 bases not matched to a gene; V was cut back by 3 bases and J by 2 bases. CDR3 sequence: CASSYPPSSGMPYEQYV. The DNA of the CDR3 is TGTGCCAGCAGCTACCCCCCCTCTAGCGGGATGCCCTACGAGCAGTACGTC.

The rearrangement uses TRBV2 and TRBJ2-7, with 9 bases matching TRBD2. The V segment lost 5 bases and the J segment 7 bases; nucleotides outside the gene matches: 15. The CDR3 totals 16 residues. The V gene's germline CDR1 is SNHLY and CDR2 FYNNEI. The CDR3 bases are TGTGCCAGCAGTCCCTATCTAGCGGGAACCCCTTTGGAGCAGTACGTC. Protein: CASSPYLAGTPLEQYV.

This clone showed up just a few times. This chain links TRBV5-6 with TRBJ2-7; 7 positions agree with TRBD1. In germline, CDR1 is SGHDT, CDR2 YYEEEE. The CDR3 is made up of 15 amino acids. V shed 2 bases, J shed 0 bases, and the junction held 5 bases outside the gene matches. The chain's CDR3 is CASSLLRGSSYEQYV. As DNA, the CDR3 is TGTGCCAGCAGCTTACTCAGGGGGAGCTCCTACGAGCAGTACGTC.

The chain has TRBV2 and TRBJ1-4, with 7 bases matching TRBD1. The germline V gene encodes CDR1 SNHLY and CDR2 FYNNEI. After removal of 8 bases from V and 6 bases from J, the junction contained 6 bases not matched to a gene. The CDR3 is made up of 13 amino acids. CDR3 in DNA: TGTGCCAGCTACATCGGGACAGATGAAAAACTGTTTTTT. This translates into CASYIGTDEKLFF.

The genes are TRBV11-2 and TRBJ2-1; 12 positions match TRBD2. Germline V gene lookup returns CDR1 SGHAT and CDR2 FQNNGV. The CDR3 is made up of 15 amino acids. Trimming at V came to 6 bases and at J to 7 bases, leaving 7 bases not matched to a gene. DNA for the CDR3: TGTGCCAGCAGTCGTCTGACTAGCGGGAGTAATGAGCAGTTCTTC. This codes for CASSRLTSGSNEQFF.

The genes are TRBV28 and TRBJ1-5, with unresolved D. The CDR3 contains 12 residues. Deletions cut 5 bases from V and 8 bases from J, with 10 bases between. From germline, CDR1 is MDHEN and CDR2 SYDVKM. The chain's CDR3 is CASSRGGEPQHF. The DNA for the CDR3 is TGTGCCAGCAGTCGGGGTGGGGAGCCCCAGCATTTT.

This clone showed up just once. The rearrangement joins TRBV11-2 to TRBJ2-5, with TRBD2 matching over 12 bases. The CDR3 contains 19 residues. Germline V gene sequence: CDR1 SGHAT, CDR2 FQNNGV. Trimming cost V 4 bases and J 2 bases; bases outside gene matches: 14. For the CDR3, the DNA is TGTGCCAGCAGCTCACGACTAGCGGGAGTTTCGGCCTCACAAGAGACCCAGTACTTC. Its translation is CASSSRLAGVSASQETQYF. Combining the CDR3 with reference TRBV11-2 and TRBJ2-5 gives the whole variable domain EAGVAQSPRYKIIEKRQSVAFWCNPISGHATLYWYQQILGQGPKLLIQFQNNGVVDDSQLPKDRFSAERLKGVDSTLKIQPAKLEDSAVYLCASSSRLAGVSASQETQYFGPGTRLLVL.

This clone was seen once. The chain combines TRBV9 with TRBJ2-5, with D perhaps TRBD2 (7 bases). The germline gives CDR1 SGDLS, CDR2 YYNGEE. This CDR3 comprises 17 residues. V was trimmed by 0 bases and J by 1 base, leaving 16 bases between them. The CDR3 reads CASSVGVGAGAQETQYF. The CDR3 DNA is TGTGCCAGCAGCGTAGGGGTCGGCGCGGGGGCCCAAGAGACCCAGTACTTC.

This CDR3 reads CSVDQGAGWGEQFF. Here the CDR3 DNA reads TGCAGCGTTGACCAGGGGGCGGGCTGGGGTGAGCAGTTCTTC. The chain employs TRBV29-1 and TRBJ2-1; 8 bases are shared with TRBD1. The CDR3 totals 14 residues. Germline values: CDR1 SQVTM, CDR2 ANQGSEA. V was pared by 3 bases and J by 9 bases, with 10 bases of the junction left unmatched.

A few counts support this clone. V gene TRBV19 combines with J gene TRBJ2-2; 14 nucleotides agree with TRBD2. Germline V gene sequence: CDR1 LNHDA, CDR2 SQIVND (reference sequence). CDR3 length equals 19 residues. The J segment lost 7 bases and the V segment lost 4 bases, leaving 14 bases of the junction unmatched. CDR3 DNA: TGTGCCAGTAGTACCGGACTAGCGGGAGGCCGGGGTAATATCGGGGAGCTGTTTTTT. Translated: CASSTGLAGGRGNIGELFF. Full variable domain (missing parts from reference TRBV19 and TRBJ2-2): DGGITQSPKYLFRKEGQNVTLSCEQNLNHDAMYWYRQDPGQGLRLIYYSQIVNDFQKGDIAEGYSVSREKKESFPLTVTSAQKNPTAFYLCASSTGLAGGRGNIGELFFGEGSRLTVL.

Note on this clone: The same CDR3 can be traced to other DNA sequences in this sample. J is TRBJ1-1 and V is TRBV18; 9 nucleotides agree with TRBD1. CDR1 and CDR2 (germline): KGHSH, LQKENI. The CDR3 is made up of 14 amino acids. V dropped 6 bases and J dropped 1; count of bases not matched to a gene: 3. CDR3 DNA sequence: TGTGCCAGCTCCCCGGGACAGGGGAACACTGAAGCTTTCTTT. Its protein product is CASSPGQGNTEAFF.

The V call is TRBV12-5, the J call TRBJ1-5; maybe TRBD1 (5 bases). The germline CDR1 and CDR2 sequences are LGHNT and FRNRAP. The ends were cut back, 1 base at V and 8 bases at J, with 24 bases in the middle. This CDR3 comprises 18 residues. In nucleotides, the CDR3 is TGTGCTAGTGGTTTGGCCTTTCCCCGATCAGGGCCCTATAAGCCCCAGCATTTT. Protein product: CASGLAFPRSGPYKPQHF.

The genes are TRBV29-1 and TRBJ2-3; TRBD2 matches at 8 bases. Germline V gene lookup returns CDR1 SQVTM and CDR2 ANQGSEA. The length of the CDR3 is 16 residues. The J segment lost 2 bases and the V segment lost 3 bases, leaving 10 bases of the junction unmatched. CDR3 sequence reads: CSVDHWREVDTDTQYF. The CDR3 DNA follows: TGCAGCGTTGACCATTGGCGGGAGGTCGACACAGATACGCAGTATTTT.

V is TRBV7-2 and J is TRBJ2-1; D remains unclear. The CDR3 extends over 15 amino acids. The V gene's germline CDR1 is SGHTA and CDR2 FQGNSA. The germline V and J ends were trimmed by 0 bases and 4 bases, with 10 bases remaining between them. The CDR3 DNA reads as TGTGCCAGCAGCTTAGCGGTAGCCGAATACAATGAGCAGTTCTTC. The encoded protein is CASSLAVAEYNEQFF.

The rearrangement links TRBV13 to TRBJ1-1; D may be TRBD1 (6 bases). V gave up 4 bases and J gave up 5 bases, with 17 bases separating them. Germline V gives CDR1 PRHDT, CDR2 FYEKMQ (reference sequence). This CDR3 region has 15 residues. The CDR3 loop reads CASSSNAGAGTEAFF. The CDR3, as DNA: TGTGCCAGCAGCTCCAACGCGGGGGCAGGGACTGAAGCTTTCTTT.

The CDR3 DNA reads as TGCGCCAGCACGCGCCGGGACTTCAGCTCTGGGGCCAACGTCCTGACTTTC. This gives the protein CASTRRDFSSGANVLTF. The rearrangement uses TRBV5-1 and TRBJ2-6, with D perhaps matching TRBD2 (6 bases). Deletions cut 6 bases from V and 0 bases from J, with 16 bases between. Germline V gives CDR1 SGHRS, CDR2 YFSETQ. The CDR3 sequence is 17 residues long.

This clone came up a few times. The V gene is TRBV30, the J gene TRBJ1-6; D may be TRBD1 (6 bases). The CDR3 sequence is 14 residues long. Trimming left V 2 bases short and J 7 bases short, with 12 bases between. In germline, CDR1 is GTSNPN, CDR2 SVGIG (reference sequence). As DNA, the CDR3 is TGTGCCTGGAGTCCCCGGGACAAAAATTCACCCCTCCACTTT. Protein: CAWSPRDKNSPLHF. Together with reference TRBV30 and TRBJ1-6, the CDR3 gives the full variable domain: SQTIHQWPATLVQPVGSPLSLECTVEGTSNPNLYWYRQAAGRGLQLLFYSVGIGQISSEVPQNLSASRPQDRQFILSSKKLLLSDSGFYLCAWSPRDKNSPLHFGNGTRLTVT.

The CDR3 DNA follows: TGTGCCAGCAGCTTGGCCGCGGACGGGGGGTCCTACGAGCAGTACTTC. Amino acid sequence: CASSLAADGGSYEQYF. The V and J genes are TRBV5-8 and TRBJ2-7; 7 positions match TRBD2. V was pared by 0 bases and J by 1 base, with 7 bases of the junction left unmatched. The CDR3 spans 16 residues. The V gene's germline CDR1 is SGHTS and CDR2 YDEGEE. Filled out from reference TRBV5-8 and TRBJ2-7, the complete variable domain reads EAGVTQSPTHLIKTRGQQATLRCSPISGHTSVYWYQQALGLGLQFLLWYDEGEERNRGNFPPRFSGRQFPNYSSELNVNALELEDSALYLCASSLAADGGSYEQYFGPGTRLTVT.

This rearrangement joins TRBV29-1 to TRBJ1-1, with TRBD1 identical over 11 bases. The trim removed 1 base at V and 3 bases at J, leaving 1 base unmatched. The CDR3 contains 14 residues. From germline, CDR1 is SQVTM and CDR2 ANQGSEA. The CDR3 DNA reads as TGCAGCGTTGAAGGGGGACAGGGGGACACTGAAGCTTTCTTT. It encodes CSVEGGQGDTEAFF.

The chain has TRBV15 and TRBJ1-2; possible D gene TRBD1, 6 bases. The CDR3 sequence is 15 residues long. Trimming stripped 0 bases from V and 2 bases from J, with 10 bases between. The germline CDR1 and CDR2 sequences are LNHNV and YYDKDF (reference sequence). The CDR3 sequence: CATSRDRGTNYGYTF. CDR3 coding DNA: TGTGCCACCAGCAGAGATAGGGGGACCAACTATGGCTACACCTTC.

J is TRBJ1-2 and V is TRBV29-1; D is possibly TRBD1 (5 bases). CDR3 size: 13 residues. Trimming took 4 bases from V and 3 from J, leaving 12 bases between them. In germline, CDR1 is SQVTM, CDR2 ANQGSEA. The CDR3: CSVGGEAYYGYTF. CDR3 in DNA: TGCAGCGTTGGGGGGGAGGCGTACTATGGCTACACCTTC.

This chain joins TRBV5-4 and TRBJ2-1; D possibly corresponds to TRBD1 (5 bases). Germline V CDR1 and CDR2: SGHNT, YYREEE (reference sequence). Between the trimmed V and J ends, which lost 4 bases and 8 bases, there was a span of 22 bases. The CDR3 totals 16 residues. The CDR3 spells CASSPEVRTSVYEQFF. Written as DNA, the CDR3 is TGTGCCAGCAGCCCGGAAGTTCGGACATCTGTCTATGAGCAGTTCTTC. Together with reference TRBV5-4 and TRBJ2-1, the CDR3 gives the full variable domain: ETGVTQSPTHLIKTRGQQVTLRCSSQSGHNTVSWYQQALGQGPQFIFQYYREEENGRGNFPPRFSGLQFPNYSSELNVNALELDDSALYLCASSPEVRTSVYEQFFGPGTRLTVL.

In its sample, this clone was seen a few times. The chain employs TRBV6-1 and TRBJ1-2; possible D gene TRBD1, 5 bases. Between the trimmed V and J ends, which lost 1 base and 6 bases, there was a span of 21 bases. The CDR3 consists of 17 residues. CDR1 and CDR2 (germline): MNHNS, SASEGT. CDR3 DNA: TGTGCCAGCAGTGAAGACCCCTTGGCCCCGGGGGTTGATGGCTACACCTTC. Amino acids: CASSEDPLAPGVDGYTF.